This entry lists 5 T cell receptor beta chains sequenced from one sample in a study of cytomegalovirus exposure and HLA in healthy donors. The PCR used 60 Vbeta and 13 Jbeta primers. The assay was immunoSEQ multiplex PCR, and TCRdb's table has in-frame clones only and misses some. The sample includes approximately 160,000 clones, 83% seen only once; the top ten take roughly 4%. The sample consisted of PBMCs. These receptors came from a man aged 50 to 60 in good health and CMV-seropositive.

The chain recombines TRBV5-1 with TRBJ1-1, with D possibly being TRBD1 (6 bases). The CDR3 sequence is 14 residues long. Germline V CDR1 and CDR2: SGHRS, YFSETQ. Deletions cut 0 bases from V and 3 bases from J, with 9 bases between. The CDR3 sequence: CASSLGQAYTEAFF. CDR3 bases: TGCGCCAGCAGCTTGGGACAGGCCTACACTGAAGCTTTCTTT.

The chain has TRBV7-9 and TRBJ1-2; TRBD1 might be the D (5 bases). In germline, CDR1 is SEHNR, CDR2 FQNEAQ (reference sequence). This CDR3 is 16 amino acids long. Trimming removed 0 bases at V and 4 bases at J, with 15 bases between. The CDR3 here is CASSLAGGERSYGYTF. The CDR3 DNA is TGTGCCAGCAGCTTAGCGGGGGGTGAGCGAAGCTATGGCTACACCTTC.

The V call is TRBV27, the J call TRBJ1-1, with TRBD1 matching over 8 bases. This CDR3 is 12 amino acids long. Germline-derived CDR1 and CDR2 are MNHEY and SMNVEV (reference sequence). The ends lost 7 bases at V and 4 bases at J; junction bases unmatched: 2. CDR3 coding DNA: TGTGCCAGCACGGACAGGGCCACTGAAGCTTTCTTT. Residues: CASTDRATEAFF.

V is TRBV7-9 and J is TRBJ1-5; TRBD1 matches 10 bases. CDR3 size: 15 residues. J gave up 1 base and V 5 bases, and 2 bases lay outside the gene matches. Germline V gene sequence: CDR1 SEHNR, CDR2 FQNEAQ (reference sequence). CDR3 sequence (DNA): TGTGCCAGCAGCACGGGACAGGGGAGCAATCAGCCCCAGCATTTT. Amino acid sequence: CASSTGQGSNQPQHF.

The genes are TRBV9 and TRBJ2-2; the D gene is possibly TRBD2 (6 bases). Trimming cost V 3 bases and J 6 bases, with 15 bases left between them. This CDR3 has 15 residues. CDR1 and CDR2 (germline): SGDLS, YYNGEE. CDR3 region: CASSAHTGTAGELFF. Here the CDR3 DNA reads TGTGCCAGCAGCGCCCATACCGGGACTGCCGGGGAGCTGTTTTTT. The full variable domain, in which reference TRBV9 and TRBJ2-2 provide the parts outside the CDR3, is DSGVTQTPKHLITATGQRVTLRCSPRSGDLSVYWYQQSLDQGLQFLIQYYNGEERAKGNILERFSAQQFPDLHSELNLSSLELGDSALYFCASSAHTGTAGELFFGEGSRLTVL.